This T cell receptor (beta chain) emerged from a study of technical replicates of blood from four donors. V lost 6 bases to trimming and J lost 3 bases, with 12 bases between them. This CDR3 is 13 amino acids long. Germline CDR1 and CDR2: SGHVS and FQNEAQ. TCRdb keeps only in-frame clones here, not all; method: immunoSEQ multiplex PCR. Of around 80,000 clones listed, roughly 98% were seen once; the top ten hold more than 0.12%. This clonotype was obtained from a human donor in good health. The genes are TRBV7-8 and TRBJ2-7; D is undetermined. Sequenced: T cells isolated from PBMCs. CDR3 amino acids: CASSPGQNYEQYF. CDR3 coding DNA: TGTGCCAGCAGTCCGGGTCAGAACTACGAGCAGTACTTC.